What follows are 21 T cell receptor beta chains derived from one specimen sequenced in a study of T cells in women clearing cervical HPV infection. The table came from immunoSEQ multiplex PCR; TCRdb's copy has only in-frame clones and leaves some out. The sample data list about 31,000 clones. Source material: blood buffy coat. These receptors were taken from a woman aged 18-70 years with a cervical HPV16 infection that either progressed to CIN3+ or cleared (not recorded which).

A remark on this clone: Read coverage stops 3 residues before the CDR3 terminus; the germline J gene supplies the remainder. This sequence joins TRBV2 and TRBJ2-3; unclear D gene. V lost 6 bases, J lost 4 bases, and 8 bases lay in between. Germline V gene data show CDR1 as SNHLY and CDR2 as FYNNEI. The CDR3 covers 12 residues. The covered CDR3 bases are TGTGCCAGCAGCCGCGAGCCAGATACG. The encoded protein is CASSREPDT. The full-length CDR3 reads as CASSREPDTQYF. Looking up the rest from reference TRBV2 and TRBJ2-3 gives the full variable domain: EPEVTQTPSHQVTQMGQEVILRCVPISNHLYFYWYRQILGQKVEFLVSFYNNEISEKSEIFDDQFSVERPDGSNFTLKIRSTKLEDSAMYFCASSREPDTQYFGPGTRLTVL.

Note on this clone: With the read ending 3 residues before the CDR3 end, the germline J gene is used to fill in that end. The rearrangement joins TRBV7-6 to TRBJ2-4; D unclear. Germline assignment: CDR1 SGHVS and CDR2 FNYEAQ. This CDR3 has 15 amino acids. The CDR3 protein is CASSFNPSSPYGQYF. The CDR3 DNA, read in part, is TGTGCCAGCAGCTTTAATCCCTCGAGTCCCTATGGT. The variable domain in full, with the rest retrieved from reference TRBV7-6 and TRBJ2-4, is GAGVSQSPRYKVTKRGQDVALRCDPISGHVSLYWYRQALGQGPEFLTYFNYEAQQDKSGLPNDRFSAERPEGSISTLTIQRTEQRDSAMYRCASSFNPSSPYGQYFGAGTRLSVL.

CDR3 DNA (partial): TGTGCCAGCAGCTGGTGGGACAGTACTAACTATGGC. Translating gives CASSWWDSTNYG. The whole CDR3 protein is CASSWWDSTNYGYTF. The rearrangement uses TRBV7-9 and TRBJ1-2; 7 positions agree with TRBD1. From the germline J gene comes the end of the CDR3, since the read stops 3 residues before it. Germline loops: CDR1 SEHNR, CDR2 FQNEAQ (reference sequence). This CDR3 has 15 amino acids. V dropped 4 bases and J dropped 0; count of bases not matched to a gene: 5.

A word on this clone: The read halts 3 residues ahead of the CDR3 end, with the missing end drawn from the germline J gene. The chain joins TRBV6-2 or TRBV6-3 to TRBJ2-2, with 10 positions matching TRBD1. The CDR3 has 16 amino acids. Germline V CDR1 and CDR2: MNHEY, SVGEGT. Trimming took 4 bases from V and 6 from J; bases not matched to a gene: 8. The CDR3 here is CASSSPDRGGSGELFF. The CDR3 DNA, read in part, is TGTGCCAGCAGTTCACCGGACAGGGGGGGATCCGGGGAG.

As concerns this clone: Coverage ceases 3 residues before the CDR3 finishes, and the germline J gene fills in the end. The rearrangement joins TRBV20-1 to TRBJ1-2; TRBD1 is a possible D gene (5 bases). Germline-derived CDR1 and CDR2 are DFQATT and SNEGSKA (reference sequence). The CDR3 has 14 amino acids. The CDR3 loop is CSARTSGTSYDYTF. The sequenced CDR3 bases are TGCAGTGCTAGGACTAGCGGGACTTCCTACGAC.

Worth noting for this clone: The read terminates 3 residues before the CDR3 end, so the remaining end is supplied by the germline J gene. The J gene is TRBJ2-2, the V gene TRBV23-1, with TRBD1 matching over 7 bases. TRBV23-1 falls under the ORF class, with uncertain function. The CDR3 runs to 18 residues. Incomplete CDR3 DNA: TGCGCCAGCAGTCTGATCCGGGACAGCCTGGAGGCTAATGAAAAG. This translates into CASSLIRDSLEANEK. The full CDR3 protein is CASSLIRDSLEANEKLFF.

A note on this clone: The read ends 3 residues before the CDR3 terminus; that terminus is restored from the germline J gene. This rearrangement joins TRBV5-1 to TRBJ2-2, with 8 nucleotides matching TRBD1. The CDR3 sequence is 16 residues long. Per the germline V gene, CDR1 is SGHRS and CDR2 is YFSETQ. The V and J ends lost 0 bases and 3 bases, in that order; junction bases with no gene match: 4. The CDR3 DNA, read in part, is TGCGCCAGCAGCTTGGACGGACAGGGATACACCGGGGAG. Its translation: CASSLDGQGYTGE. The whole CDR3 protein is CASSLDGQGYTGELFF.

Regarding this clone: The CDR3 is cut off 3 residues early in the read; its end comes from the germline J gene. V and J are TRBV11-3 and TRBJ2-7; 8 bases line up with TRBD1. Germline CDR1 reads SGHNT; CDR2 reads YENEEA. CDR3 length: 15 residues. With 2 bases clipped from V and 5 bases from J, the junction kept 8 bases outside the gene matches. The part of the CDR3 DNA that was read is TGTGCCAGCAGCTTACGCGGACAGGGTAGCAACGAG. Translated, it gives CASSLRGQGSNE. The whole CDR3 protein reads CASSLRGQGSNEQYF.

Incomplete CDR3 DNA: TGCGCCAGCAGCTTGTCGACAGCTCAAGAGACG. Protein: CASSLSTAQET. The entire CDR3 protein reads CASSLSTAQETQYF. V and J are TRBV5-1 and TRBJ2-3, with D tentatively TRBD1 (5 bases). The observed sequence ends 3 residues before the CDR3 terminus, with the missing tail filled in from the germline J gene. The V gene's germline CDR1 is SGHRS and CDR2 YFSETQ. This CDR3 is built from 14 residues. Variable domain in full (rest from reference TRBV5-1 and TRBJ2-3): KAGVTQTPRYLIKTRGQQVTLSCSPISGHRSVSWYQQTPGQGLQFLFEYFSETQRNKGNFPGRFSGRQFSNSRSEMNVSTLELGDSALYLCASSLSTAQETQYFGPGTRLTVL.

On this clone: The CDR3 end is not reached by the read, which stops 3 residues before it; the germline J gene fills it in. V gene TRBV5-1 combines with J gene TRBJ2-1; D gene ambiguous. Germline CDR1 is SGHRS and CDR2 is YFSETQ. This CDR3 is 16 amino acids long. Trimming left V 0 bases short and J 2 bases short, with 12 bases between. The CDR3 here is CASSLEGSTTYNEQFF. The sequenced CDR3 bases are TGCGCCAGCAGCTTGGAAGGCAGTACTACCTACAATGAG.

CDR3 amino acids: CASSDRPNEKLFF. The sequenced CDR3 bases are TGTGCCAGCTCAGACAGACCTAATGAAAAA. This chain uses TRBV18 with TRBJ1-4, with a weak D call TRBD1 (5 bases). The read ends 3 residues before the CDR3 terminus; that terminus is restored from the germline J gene. The V and J ends lost 5 bases and 3 bases respectively, with 7 bases between them. Per germline, CDR1 KGHSH and CDR2 LQKENI. This CDR3 contains 13 residues. Full variable domain (missing parts from reference TRBV18 and TRBJ1-4): NAGVMQNPRHLVRRRGQEARLRCSPMKGHSHVYWYRQLPEEGLKFMVYLQKENIIDESGMPKERFSAEFPKEGPSILRIQQVVRGDSAAYFCASSDRPNEKLFFGSGTQLSVL.

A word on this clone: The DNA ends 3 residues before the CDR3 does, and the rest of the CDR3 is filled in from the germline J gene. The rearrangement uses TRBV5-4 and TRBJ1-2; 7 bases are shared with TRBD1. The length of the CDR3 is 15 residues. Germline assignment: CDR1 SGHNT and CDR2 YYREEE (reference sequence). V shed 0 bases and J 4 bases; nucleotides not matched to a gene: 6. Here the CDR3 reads CASSLERGRGYGYTF. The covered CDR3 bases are TGTGCCAGCAGCTTGGAGAGGGGGCGCGGCTATGGC.

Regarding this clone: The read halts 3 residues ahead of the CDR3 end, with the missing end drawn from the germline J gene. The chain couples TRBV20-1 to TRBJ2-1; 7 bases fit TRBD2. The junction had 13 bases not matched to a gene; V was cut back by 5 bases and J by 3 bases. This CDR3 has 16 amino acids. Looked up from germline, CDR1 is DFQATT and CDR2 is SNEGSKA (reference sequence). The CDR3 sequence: CSAPEGASGNYNEQFF. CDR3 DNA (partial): TGCAGTGCTCCTGAAGGGGCTAGCGGAAACTACAATGAG.

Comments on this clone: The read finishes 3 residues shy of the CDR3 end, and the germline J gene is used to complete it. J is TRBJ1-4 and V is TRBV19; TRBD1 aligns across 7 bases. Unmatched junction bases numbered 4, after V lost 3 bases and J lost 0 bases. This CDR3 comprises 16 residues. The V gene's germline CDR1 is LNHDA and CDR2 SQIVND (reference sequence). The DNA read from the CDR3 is TGTGCCAGTAGTATCCGGGACAGAACAACTAATGAAAAA. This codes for CASSIRDRTTNEK. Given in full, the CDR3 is CASSIRDRTTNEKLFF.

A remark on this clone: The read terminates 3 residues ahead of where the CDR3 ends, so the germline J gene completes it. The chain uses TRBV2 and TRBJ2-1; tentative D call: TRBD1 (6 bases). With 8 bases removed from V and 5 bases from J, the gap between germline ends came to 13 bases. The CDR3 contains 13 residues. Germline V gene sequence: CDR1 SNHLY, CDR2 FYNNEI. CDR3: CASVRDTNNEQFF. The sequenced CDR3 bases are TGTGCCAGCGTCCGGGACACCAACAATGAG. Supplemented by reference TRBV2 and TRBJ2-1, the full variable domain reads EPEVTQTPSHQVTQMGQEVILRCVPISNHLYFYWYRQILGQKVEFLVSFYNNEISEKSEIFDDQFSVERPDGSNFTLKIRSTKLEDSAMYFCASVRDTNNEQFFGPGTRLTVL.

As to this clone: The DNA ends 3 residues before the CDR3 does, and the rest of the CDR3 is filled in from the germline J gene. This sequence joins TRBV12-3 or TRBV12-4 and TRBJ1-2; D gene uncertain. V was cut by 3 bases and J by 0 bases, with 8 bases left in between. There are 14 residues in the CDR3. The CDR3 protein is CASSFGLANYGYTF. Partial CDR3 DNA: TGTGCCAGCAGTTTCGGGTTAGCTAACTATGGC.

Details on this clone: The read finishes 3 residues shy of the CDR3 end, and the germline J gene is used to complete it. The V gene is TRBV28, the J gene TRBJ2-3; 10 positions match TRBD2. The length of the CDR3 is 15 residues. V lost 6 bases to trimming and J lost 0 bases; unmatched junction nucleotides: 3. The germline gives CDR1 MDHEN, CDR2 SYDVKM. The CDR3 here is CASRTTSGSTDTQYF. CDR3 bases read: TGTGCCAGCAGGACGACTAGCGGGAGCACAGATACG.

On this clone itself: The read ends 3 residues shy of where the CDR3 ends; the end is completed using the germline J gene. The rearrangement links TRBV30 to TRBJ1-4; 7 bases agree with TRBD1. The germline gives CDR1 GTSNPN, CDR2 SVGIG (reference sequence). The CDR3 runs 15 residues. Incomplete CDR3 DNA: TGTGCCTGGAGTGACCGGACAGGCGTTAATTCACCA. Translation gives CAWSDRTGVNSP. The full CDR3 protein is CAWSDRTGVNSPLFF.

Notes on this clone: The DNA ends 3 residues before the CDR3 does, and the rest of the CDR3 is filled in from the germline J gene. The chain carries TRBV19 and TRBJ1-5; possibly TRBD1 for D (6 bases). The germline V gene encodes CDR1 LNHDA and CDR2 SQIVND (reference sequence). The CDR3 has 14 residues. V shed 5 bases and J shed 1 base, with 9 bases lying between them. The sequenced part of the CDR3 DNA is TGTGCCAGTAGTCGAGGACAGAGCAATCAGCCC. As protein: CASSRGQSNQP. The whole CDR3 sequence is CASSRGQSNQPQHF.

The covered CDR3 bases are TGTGCCAGCAGTGAAATTCAGGGCTCTGGAAACACC. Translation gives CASSEIQGSGNT. The full CDR3 reads CASSEIQGSGNTIYF. The V call is TRBV2, the J call TRBJ1-3; weak D call: TRBD1 (5 bases). The sequenced fragment ends 3 residues before the CDR3 boundary, so the rest is inferred from the germline J gene. Germline V gives CDR1 SNHLY, CDR2 FYNNEI. Deletions cut 2 bases from V and 0 bases from J, with 8 bases between. CDR3 size: 15 residues. Based on the CDR3 plus reference TRBV2 and TRBJ1-3, the full variable domain is EPEVTQTPSHQVTQMGQEVILRCVPISNHLYFYWYRQILGQKVEFLVSFYNNEISEKSEIFDDQFSVERPDGSNFTLKIRSTKLEDSAMYFCASSEIQGSGNTIYFGEGSWLTVV.

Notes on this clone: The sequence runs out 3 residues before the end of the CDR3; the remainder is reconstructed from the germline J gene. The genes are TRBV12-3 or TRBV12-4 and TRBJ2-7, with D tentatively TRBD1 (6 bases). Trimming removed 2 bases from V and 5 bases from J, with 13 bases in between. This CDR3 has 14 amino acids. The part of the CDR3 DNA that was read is TGTGCCAGCAGTTTAAGGCAGGGGAACCACGAG. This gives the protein CASSLRQGNHE. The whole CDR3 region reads CASSLRQGNHEQYF.